These 22 T cell receptor beta chains originate from one sample sequenced in a study of blood T cell repertoires in COVID-19. Assay used: immunoSEQ multiplex PCR; TCRdb lists only in-frame clones, some missing. The sample lists approximately 190,000 clones; 65% to 90% were seen once. The sequencing input was peripheral blood. All receptors come from a man at least 80 years old with acute or convalescent COVID-19.

This clone was counted only a few times. The V call is TRBV6-2 or TRBV6-3, the J call TRBJ2-2; TRBD2 is a possible D gene (6 bases). The CDR3 spans 15 residues. Per germline, CDR1 MNHEY and CDR2 SVGEGT. Trimming took off 7 bases at V and 0 bases at J, with 12 bases between the two ends. CDR3 sequence: CASIPGGANTGELFF. The CDR3 DNA is TGTGCCAGCATCCCCGGGGGAGCGAACACCGGGGAGCTGTTTTTT.

The chain carries TRBV4-1 and TRBJ2-1, with TRBD2 identical over 9 bases. The CDR3 runs to 16 residues. The V and J ends lost 4 bases and 6 bases, in that order; junction bases with no gene match: 10. Germline V gene sequence: CDR1 MGHRA, CDR2 YSYEKL. The CDR3 nucleotides read TGCGCCAGCAGCCCACTAACAGGTAGCGGGAGCAATGAGCAGTTCTTC. Its translation is CASSPLTGSGSNEQFF.

The V gene is TRBV5-1, the J gene TRBJ2-7; unclear D gene. This CDR3 is built from 14 residues. V was pared by 10 bases and J by 0 bases, with 17 bases between. Germline CDR1 and CDR2: SGHRS and YFSETQ. Here the CDR3 reads CARVLPASSYEQYF. In DNA form, the CDR3 reads TGCGCCCGAGTCCTCCCAGCGAGCTCCTACGAGCAGTACTTC.

J is TRBJ1-1 and V is TRBV10-1; 8 bases line up with TRBD1. The CDR3 runs 13 residues. Losses at the gene ends were 5 bases for V and 9 bases for J; bases not matched to a gene: 8. Germline V gene sequence: CDR1 WNHNN, CDR2 SYGVQD (reference sequence). The CDR3: CASSRGQESKAFF. CDR3 DNA: TGCGCCAGCAGTCGGGGACAGGAAAGCAAAGCTTTCTTT.

The genes are TRBV11-2 and TRBJ2-3; D is unresolved. CDR3 length equals 11 residues. Germline CDR1 SGHAT, CDR2 FQNNGV. Trimming took off 2 bases at V and 13 bases at J, with 10 bases between the two ends. CDR3 in amino acids: CASSLSMIEYF. The CDR3 DNA follows: TGTGCCAGCAGCTTAAGTATGATAGAGTATTTT.

The J gene is TRBJ2-7, the V gene TRBV5-1; possibly TRBD2 for D (5 bases). Trimming took off 4 bases at V and 0 bases at J, with 14 bases between the two ends. Germline CDR1 is SGHRS and CDR2 is YFSETQ. This CDR3 is 15 amino acids long. The CDR3 here is CASSIDERSSYEQYF. The DNA of the CDR3 is TGCGCCAGCAGCATAGATGAGCGGTCCTCCTACGAGCAGTACTTC. The full variable domain, rest sourced from reference TRBV5-1 and TRBJ2-7, is KAGVTQTPRYLIKTRGQQVTLSCSPISGHRSVSWYQQTPGQGLQFLFEYFSETQRNKGNFPGRFSGRQFSNSRSEMNVSTLELGDSALYLCASSIDERSSYEQYFGPGTRLTVT.

The chain is built from TRBV18 and TRBJ2-5; the match to TRBD1 covers 12 bases. Germline V gene lookup returns CDR1 KGHSH and CDR2 LQKENI. The J segment lost 5 bases and the V segment lost 3 bases, leaving 1 base of the junction unmatched. The CDR3 sequence is 14 residues long. CDR3 amino acids: CASSPGTGGETQYF. The CDR3 bases are TGTGCCAGCTCACCCGGGACAGGGGGCGAGACCCAGTACTTC. Full variable domain (rest looked up from reference TRBV18 and TRBJ2-5): NAGVMQNPRHLVRRRGQEARLRCSPMKGHSHVYWYRQLPEEGLKFMVYLQKENIIDESGMPKERFSAEFPKEGPSILRIQQVVRGDSAAYFCASSPGTGGETQYFGPGTRLLVL.

This chain links TRBV19 with TRBJ1-4; D is undetermined. Trimming stripped 3 bases from V and 3 bases from J, with 14 bases between. Germline values: CDR1 LNHDA, CDR2 SQIVND (reference sequence). The CDR3 extends over 16 amino acids. CDR3 region: CASSIRRGRANEKLFF. In DNA form, the CDR3 reads TGTGCCAGTAGTATCCGGCGGGGTAGGGCTAATGAAAAACTGTTTTTT.

The CDR3 coding sequence is TGTGCCAGTAGTATCCAGGGAGGGGGCTACACCTTC. Residues: CASSIQGGGYTF. J is TRBJ1-2 and V is TRBV19; D possibly corresponds to TRBD1 (5 bases). This CDR3 is 12 amino acids long. Trimming shortened V by 3 bases and J by 8 bases, and 10 bases separated the two germline ends. Germline V gene lookup returns CDR1 LNHDA and CDR2 SQIVND (reference sequence). The full variable domain, in which reference TRBV19 and TRBJ1-2 provide the parts outside the CDR3, is DGGITQSPKYLFRKEGQNVTLSCEQNLNHDAMYWYRQDPGQGLRLIYYSQIVNDFQKGDIAEGYSVSREKKESFPLTVTSAQKNPTAFYLCASSIQGGGYTFGSGTRLTVV.

The rearrangement uses TRBV11-2 and TRBJ2-2; D call uncertain. The CDR3 sequence is 15 residues long. Between the trimmed V and J ends, which lost 3 bases and 0 bases, there was a span of 8 bases. The germline V gene has CDR1 SGHAT and CDR2 FQNNGV. The CDR3 here is CASSFVESNTGELFF. DNA of the CDR3: TGTGCCAGCAGCTTCGTTGAGTCGAACACCGGGGAGCTGTTTTTT.

V is TRBV28 and J is TRBJ2-3, with D uncertain. The germline CDR1 and CDR2 sequences are MDHEN and SYDVKM. The CDR3 totals 15 residues. The germline V and J ends were trimmed by 2 bases and 0 bases, with 9 bases remaining between them. The chain's CDR3 is CASSLGQSSTDTQYF. The CDR3 coding sequence is TGTGCCAGCAGTTTAGGCCAGTCCAGCACAGATACGCAGTATTTT.

CDR3 region: CASSIQGAHHGYTF. The CDR3 DNA follows: TGTGCCAGTAGTATTCAGGGGGCGCACCATGGCTACACCTTC. The chain employs TRBV19 and TRBJ1-2, with 8 bases that match TRBD1. Unmatched junction bases numbered 6, after V lost 3 bases and J lost 6 bases. The CDR3 loop spans 14 amino acids. Germline V gives CDR1 LNHDA, CDR2 SQIVND (reference sequence).

The rearrangement uses TRBV5-1 and TRBJ2-7; TRBD1 aligns across 12 bases. V lost 4 bases to trimming and J lost 3 bases; unmatched junction nucleotides: 2. Germline V gives CDR1 SGHRS, CDR2 YFSETQ. This CDR3 region has 14 residues. The CDR3 protein is CASSRDRGLYEQYF. CDR3 bases: TGCGCCAGCAGCCGGGACAGGGGGCTCTACGAGCAGTACTTC.

This chain connects TRBV2 to TRBJ1-5; 9 bases are a match to TRBD1. Germline V gene lookup returns CDR1 SNHLY and CDR2 FYNNEI. J gave up 7 bases and V 4 bases, and 8 bases lay outside the gene matches. This CDR3 is 15 amino acids long. This chain's CDR3 is CASSGLGTGLQPQHF. As DNA, the CDR3 is TGTGCCAGCAGTGGACTAGGGACAGGGCTCCAGCCCCAGCATTTT.

V gene TRBV7-2 combines with J gene TRBJ2-1, with TRBD2 identical over 9 bases. CDR3 length equals 17 residues. Germline trimming cut 2 bases from V and 7 bases from J; bases unmatched to any gene: 12. Per germline, CDR1 SGHTA and CDR2 FQGNSA. The CDR3 spells CASSLRVWSSGKNEQFF. CDR3 DNA: TGTGCCAGCAGCTTACGGGTTTGGTCTAGCGGGAAGAATGAGCAGTTCTTC.

The DNA for the CDR3 is TGCGCCAGCAGTTCAACAGGCCAAGAGACCCAGTACTTC. It encodes CASSSTGQETQYF. J is TRBJ2-5 and V is TRBV10-2; a possible D gene is TRBD1 (5 bases). The germline V gene has CDR1 WSHSY and CDR2 SAAADI. The V gene lost 5 bases and the J gene lost 1 base, with 8 bases spanning the gap. The CDR3 runs 13 residues.

The V call is TRBV5-1, the J call TRBJ1-6; D uncertain. Between the trimmed V and J ends, which lost 2 bases and 0 bases, there was a span of 3 bases. Germline CDR1 reads SGHRS; CDR2 reads YFSETQ. CDR3 length: 14 residues. CDR3 in amino acids: CASSLLSYNSPLHF. The CDR3 bases are TGCGCCAGCAGCTTACTCTCCTATAATTCACCCCTCCACTTT.

The rearrangement links TRBV7-9 to TRBJ1-4; TRBD1 might be the D (5 bases). CDR1 is SEHNR, CDR2 FQNEAQ, per germline (reference sequence). The CDR3 extends over 15 amino acids. With 5 bases removed from V and 4 bases from J, the gap between germline ends came to 14 bases. The CDR3 sequence: CASSPDGGGNEKLFF. CDR3 DNA sequence: TGTGCCAGCAGCCCAGACGGGGGAGGTAATGAAAAACTGTTTTTT. Using reference TRBV7-9 and TRBJ1-4 for the parts outside the CDR3, the full variable domain is DTGVSQNPRHKITKRGQNVTFRCDPISEHNRLYWYRQTLGQGPEFLTYFQNEAQLEKSRLLSDRFSAERPKGSFSTLEIQRTEQGDSAMYLCASSPDGGGNEKLFFGSGTQLSVL.

This rearrangement joins TRBV15 to TRBJ2-1, with D tentatively TRBD1 (6 bases). Deletions cut 0 bases from V and 5 bases from J, with 11 bases between. Germline V gene data show CDR1 as LNHNV and CDR2 as YYDKDF (reference sequence). The CDR3 loop spans 15 amino acids. The CDR3 sequence is CATSREGAQNNEQFF. CDR3 DNA sequence: TGTGCCACCAGCAGAGAGGGGGCACAGAACAATGAGCAGTTCTTC.

The V and J genes are TRBV24-1 and TRBJ2-7, with D maybe TRBD1 (5 bases). The CDR3 is 13 residues long. From germline, CDR1 is KGHDR and CDR2 SFDVKD. V dropped 4 bases and J dropped 4 bases, with 10 bases sitting between them. The CDR3 DNA reads TGTGCCACCAGTGACTCAGACAGATACGAGCAGTACTTC. Translating it yields CATSDSDRYEQYF.

This chain links TRBV5-8 with TRBJ1-5; tentative D call: TRBD1 (6 bases). The length of the CDR3 is 14 residues. Germline V lookup: CDR1 SGHTS, CDR2 YDEGEE. Trimming stripped 5 bases from V and 6 bases from J, with 15 bases between. In nucleotides, the CDR3 is TGTGCCAGCAGGATCACAGGGCTGGGTCAGCCCCAGCATTTT. Its protein is CASRITGLGQPQHF.

The chain links TRBV7-8 to TRBJ1-4; D is unresolved. Germline-derived CDR1 and CDR2 are SGHVS and FQNEAQ. V lost 1 base and J 0 bases, leaving 6 bases between the germline ends. CDR3 length equals 15 residues. CDR3 protein: CASSLDAATNEKLFF. CDR3 coding DNA: TGTGCCAGCAGCTTAGATGCGGCAACTAATGAAAAACTGTTTTTT.